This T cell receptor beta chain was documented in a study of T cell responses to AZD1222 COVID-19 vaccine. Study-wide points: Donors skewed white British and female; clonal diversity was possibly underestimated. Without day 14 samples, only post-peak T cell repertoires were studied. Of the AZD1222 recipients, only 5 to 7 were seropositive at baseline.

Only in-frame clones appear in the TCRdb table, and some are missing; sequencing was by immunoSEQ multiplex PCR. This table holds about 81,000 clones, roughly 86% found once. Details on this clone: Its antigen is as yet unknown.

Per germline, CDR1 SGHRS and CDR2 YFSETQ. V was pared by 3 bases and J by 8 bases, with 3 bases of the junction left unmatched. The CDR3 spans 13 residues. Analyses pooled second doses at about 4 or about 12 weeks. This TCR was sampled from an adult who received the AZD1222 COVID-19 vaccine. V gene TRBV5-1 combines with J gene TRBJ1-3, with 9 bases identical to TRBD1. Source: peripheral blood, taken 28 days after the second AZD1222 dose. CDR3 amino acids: CASSSGQGDTIYF. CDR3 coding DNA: TGCGCCAGCAGCTCGGGACAGGGAGACACCATATATTTT.